This entry is about one T cell receptor (beta chain). The antigen is undetermined. Indicated treatment: around 19 received Ad26.COV2.S at low or high dose, single or two shots; 5 received placebo; per-sample allocation not given. All samples were drawn on day 63, counting from the first vaccine or placebo injection. The sample came from a Boston adult aged 18-55 years. This table comes from immunoSEQ multiplex PCR, and its TCRdb copy is limited to in-frame clones, with some not included. The table shows 380,000 or so clones, with roughly 80% occurring only once. The data belong to a study of Ad26.COV2.S vaccination and SARS-CoV-2 variants. Study results and caveats: In TCR breadth and depth analyses, total T cell responses may have been underestimated.

CDR1 and CDR2 (germline): SGHAT, FQNNGV. V dropped 1 base and J dropped 9 bases, with 22 bases sitting between them. The CDR3 has 18 amino acids. This clonotype was sampled from a person between 18 and 60 years old who received the Ad26.COV2.S COVID-19 vaccine or a placebo. Sequencing was performed on peripheral blood, taken in a trial of Ad26.COV2.S vaccine versus placebo. This rearrangement joins TRBV11-2 to TRBJ1-6; the D gene is possibly TRBD1 (6 bases). The CDR3 bases are TGTGCCAGCAGCTTAGGGGGACACTTCAGGACCTCAATTTCACCCCTCCACTTT. It encodes CASSLGGHFRTSISPLHF. The variable domain in full, completed from reference TRBV11-2 and TRBJ1-6, reads EAGVAQSPRYKIIEKRQSVAFWCNPISGHATLYWYQQILGQGPKLLIQFQNNGVVDDSQLPKDRFSAERLKGVDSTLKIQPAKLEDSAVYLCASSLGGHFRTSISPLHFGNGTRLTVT.